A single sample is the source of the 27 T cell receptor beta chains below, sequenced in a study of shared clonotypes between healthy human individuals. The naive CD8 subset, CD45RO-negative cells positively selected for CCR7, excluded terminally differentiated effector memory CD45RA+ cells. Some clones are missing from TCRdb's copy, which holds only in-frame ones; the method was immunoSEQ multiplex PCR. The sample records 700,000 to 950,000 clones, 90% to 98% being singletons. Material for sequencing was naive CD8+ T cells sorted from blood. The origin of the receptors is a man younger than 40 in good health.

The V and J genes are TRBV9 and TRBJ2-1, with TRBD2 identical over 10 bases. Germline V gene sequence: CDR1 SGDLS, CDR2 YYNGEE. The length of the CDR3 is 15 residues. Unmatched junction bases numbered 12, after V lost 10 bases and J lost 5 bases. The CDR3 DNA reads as TGTGCCTCCAACCCCGGGACTAGCGTGGACAATGAGCAGTTCTTC. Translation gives CASNPGTSVDNEQFF.

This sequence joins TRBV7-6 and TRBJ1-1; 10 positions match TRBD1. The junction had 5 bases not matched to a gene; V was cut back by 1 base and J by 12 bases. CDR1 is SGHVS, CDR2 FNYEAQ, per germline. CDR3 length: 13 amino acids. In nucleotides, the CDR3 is TGTGCCAGCAGCTTAGGCGGGACAGGGGTACCTTTCTTT. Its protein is CASSLGGTGVPFF.

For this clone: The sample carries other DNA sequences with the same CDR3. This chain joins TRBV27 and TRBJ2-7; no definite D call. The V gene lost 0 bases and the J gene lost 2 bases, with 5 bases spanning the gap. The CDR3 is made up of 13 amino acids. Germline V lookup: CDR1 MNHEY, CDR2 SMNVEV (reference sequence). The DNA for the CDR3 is TGTGCCAGCAGTTTATCCTTTACCTACGAGCAGTACTTC. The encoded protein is CASSLSFTYEQYF.

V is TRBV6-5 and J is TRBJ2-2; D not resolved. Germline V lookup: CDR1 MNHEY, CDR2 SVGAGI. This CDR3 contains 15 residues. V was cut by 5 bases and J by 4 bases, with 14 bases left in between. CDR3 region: CASSPTPGRTGELFF. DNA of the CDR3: TGTGCCAGCAGTCCTACCCCCGGACGCACCGGGGAGCTGTTTTTT.

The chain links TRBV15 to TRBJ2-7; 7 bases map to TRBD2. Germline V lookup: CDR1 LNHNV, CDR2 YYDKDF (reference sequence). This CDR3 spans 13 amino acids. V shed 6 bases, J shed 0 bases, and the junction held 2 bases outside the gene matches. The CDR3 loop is CATRGGSSYEQYF. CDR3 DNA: TGTGCCACCAGGGGCGGGAGCTCCTACGAGCAGTACTTC.

CDR3 loop: CASSQGVGEGWNEQFF. Here the CDR3 DNA reads TGTGCCAGCAGCCAGGGGGTAGGGGAGGGATGGAATGAGCAGTTCTTC. The chain links TRBV7-9 to TRBJ2-1, with D perhaps being TRBD1 or TRBD2 (7 bases each). The CDR3 has 16 residues. The germline V gene encodes CDR1 SEHNR and CDR2 FQNEAQ (reference sequence). V was shortened by 5 bases and J by 7 bases, with 21 bases between the two germline ends.

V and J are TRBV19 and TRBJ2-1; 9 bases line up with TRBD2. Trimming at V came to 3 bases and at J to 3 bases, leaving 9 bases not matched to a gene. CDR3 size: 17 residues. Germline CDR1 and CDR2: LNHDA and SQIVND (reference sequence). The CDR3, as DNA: TGTGCCAGTAGTATTACTCCAGGTAGCGGGAGCTACAATGAGCAGTTCTTC. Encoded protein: CASSITPGSGSYNEQFF. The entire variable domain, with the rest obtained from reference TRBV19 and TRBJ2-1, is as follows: DGGITQSPKYLFRKEGQNVTLSCEQNLNHDAMYWYRQDPGQGLRLIYYSQIVNDFQKGDIAEGYSVSREKKESFPLTVTSAQKNPTAFYLCASSITPGSGSYNEQFFGPGTRLTVL.

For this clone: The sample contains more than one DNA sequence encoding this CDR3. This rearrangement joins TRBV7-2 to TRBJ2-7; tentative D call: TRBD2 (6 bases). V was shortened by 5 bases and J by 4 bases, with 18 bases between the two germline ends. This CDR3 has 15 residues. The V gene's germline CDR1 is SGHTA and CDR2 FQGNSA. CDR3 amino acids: CASSHHSGSLYEQYF. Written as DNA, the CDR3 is TGTGCCAGCAGCCACCACTCCGGGAGCTTATACGAGCAGTACTTC.

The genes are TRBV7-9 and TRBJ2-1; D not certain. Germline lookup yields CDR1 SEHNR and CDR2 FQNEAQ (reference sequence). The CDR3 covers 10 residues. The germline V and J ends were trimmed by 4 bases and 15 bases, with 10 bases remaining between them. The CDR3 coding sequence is TGTGCCAGCAGCTCCCACTACTCGTTCTTC. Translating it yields CASSSHYSFF.

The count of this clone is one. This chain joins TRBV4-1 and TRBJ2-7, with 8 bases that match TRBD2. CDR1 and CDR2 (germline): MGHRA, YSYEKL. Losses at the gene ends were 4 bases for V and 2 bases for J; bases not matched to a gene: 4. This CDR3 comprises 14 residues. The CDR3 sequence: CASSPREGPYEQYF. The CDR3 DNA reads TGCGCCAGCAGCCCCCGGGAGGGCCCCTACGAGCAGTACTTC.

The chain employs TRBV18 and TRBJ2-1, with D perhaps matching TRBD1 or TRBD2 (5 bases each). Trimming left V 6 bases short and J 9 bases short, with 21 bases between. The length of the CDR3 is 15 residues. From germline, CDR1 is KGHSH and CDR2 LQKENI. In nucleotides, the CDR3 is TGTGCCAGCTCGCCGGACACAACTTTGGGGACTGAGCAGTTCTTC. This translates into CASSPDTTLGTEQFF.

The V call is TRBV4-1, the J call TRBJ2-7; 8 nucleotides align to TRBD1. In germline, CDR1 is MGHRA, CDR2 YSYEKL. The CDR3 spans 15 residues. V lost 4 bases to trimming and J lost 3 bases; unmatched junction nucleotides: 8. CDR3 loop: CASSPGQGVVYEQYF. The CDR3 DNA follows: TGCGCCAGCAGCCCTGGACAGGGCGTCGTCTACGAGCAGTACTTC.

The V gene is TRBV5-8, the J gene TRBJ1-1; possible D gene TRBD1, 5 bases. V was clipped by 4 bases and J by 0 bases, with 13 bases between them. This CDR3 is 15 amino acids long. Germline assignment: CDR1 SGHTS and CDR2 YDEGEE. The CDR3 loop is CASSLEGKMNTEAFF. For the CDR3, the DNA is TGTGCCAGCAGCCTGGAGGGGAAAATGAACACTGAAGCTTTCTTT.

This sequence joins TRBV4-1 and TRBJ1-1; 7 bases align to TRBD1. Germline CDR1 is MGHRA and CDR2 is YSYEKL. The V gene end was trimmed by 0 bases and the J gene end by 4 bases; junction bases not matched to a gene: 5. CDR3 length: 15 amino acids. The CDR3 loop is CASSQDIAGGTEAFF. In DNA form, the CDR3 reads TGCGCCAGCAGCCAAGATATTGCAGGGGGCACTGAAGCTTTCTTT.

This CDR3 is CASSGSGGSEQYF. The CDR3 DNA follows: TGTGCCAGCAGCGGCTCCGGGGGGAGCGAGCAGTACTTC. The chain uses TRBV27 and TRBJ2-7, with TRBD2 matching 7 bases. The CDR3 is 13 residues long. CDR1 and CDR2 from the germline V gene are MNHEY and SMNVEV (reference sequence). V was clipped by 6 bases and J by 6 bases; unmatched bases: 8.

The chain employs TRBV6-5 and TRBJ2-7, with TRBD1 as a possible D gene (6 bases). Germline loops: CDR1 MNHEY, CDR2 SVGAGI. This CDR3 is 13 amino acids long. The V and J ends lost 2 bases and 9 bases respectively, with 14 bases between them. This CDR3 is CASSYPADRTQYF. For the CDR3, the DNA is TGTGCCAGCAGTTACCCTGCCGACAGGACGCAGTACTTC.

CDR3 coding DNA: TGTGCCATCAGTGGCTCGGGGGTAGCGGGGAACACCGGGGAGCTGTTTTTT. Amino acids: CAISGSGVAGNTGELFF. This sequence joins TRBV10-3 and TRBJ2-2, with 7 bases fitting TRBD2. The junction had 9 bases not matched to a gene; V was cut back by 4 bases and J by 1 base. CDR3 length equals 17 residues. Germline CDR1 ENHRY, CDR2 SYGVKD.

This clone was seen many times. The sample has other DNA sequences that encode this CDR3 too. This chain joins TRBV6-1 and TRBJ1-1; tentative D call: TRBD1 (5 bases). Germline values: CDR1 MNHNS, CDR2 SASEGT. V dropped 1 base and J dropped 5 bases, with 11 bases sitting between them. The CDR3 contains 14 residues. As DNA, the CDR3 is TGTGCCAGCAGTGAAGTGGGGGGGGGTACTGAAGCTTTCTTT. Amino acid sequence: CASSEVGGGTEAFF.

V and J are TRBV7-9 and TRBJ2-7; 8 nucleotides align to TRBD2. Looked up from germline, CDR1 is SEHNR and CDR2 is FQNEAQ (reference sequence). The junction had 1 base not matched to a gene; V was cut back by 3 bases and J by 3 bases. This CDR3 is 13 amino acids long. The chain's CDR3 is CASSLLAGYEQYF. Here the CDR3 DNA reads TGTGCCAGCAGCTTGCTAGCGGGCTACGAGCAGTACTTC.

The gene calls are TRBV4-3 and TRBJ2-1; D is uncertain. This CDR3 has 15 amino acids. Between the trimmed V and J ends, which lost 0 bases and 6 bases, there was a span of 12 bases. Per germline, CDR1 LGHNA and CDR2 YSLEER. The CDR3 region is CASSQESHRANEQFF. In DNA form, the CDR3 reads TGCGCCAGCAGCCAAGAGTCGCATCGGGCCAATGAGCAGTTCTTC.

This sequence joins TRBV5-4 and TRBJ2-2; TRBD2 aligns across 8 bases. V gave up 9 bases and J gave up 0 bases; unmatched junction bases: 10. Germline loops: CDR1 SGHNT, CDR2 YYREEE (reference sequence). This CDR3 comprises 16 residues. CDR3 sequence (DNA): TGTGCCACATTCGTACTTAGCGGGACGAACACCGGGGAGCTGTTTTTT. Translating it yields CATFVLSGTNTGELFF.

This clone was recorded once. The chain's CDR3 is CASSMTGPAYEQYF. As DNA, the CDR3 is TGTGCCAGCAGCATGACGGGACCTGCCTACGAGCAGTACTTC. The V call is TRBV11-2, the J call TRBJ2-7; D tentatively fits TRBD1 or TRBD2 (5 bases each). This CDR3 comprises 14 residues. Trimming removed 5 bases from V and 2 bases from J, with 13 bases in between. Germline CDR1 reads SGHAT; CDR2 reads FQNNGV.

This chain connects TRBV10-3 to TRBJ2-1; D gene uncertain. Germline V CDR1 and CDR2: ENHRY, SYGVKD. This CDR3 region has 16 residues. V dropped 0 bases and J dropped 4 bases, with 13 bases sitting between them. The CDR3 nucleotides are TGTGCCATCAGTGAGTCGAAGCAGGTTACTTACAATGAGCAGTTCTTC. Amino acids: CAISESKQVTYNEQFF.

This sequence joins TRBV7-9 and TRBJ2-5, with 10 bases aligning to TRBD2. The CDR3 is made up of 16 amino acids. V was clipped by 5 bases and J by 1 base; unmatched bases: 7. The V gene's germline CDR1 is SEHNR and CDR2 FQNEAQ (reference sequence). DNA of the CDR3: TGTGCCAGCAGCCAGACTAGCGGGCGGATCCAAGAGACCCAGTACTTC. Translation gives CASSQTSGRIQETQYF.

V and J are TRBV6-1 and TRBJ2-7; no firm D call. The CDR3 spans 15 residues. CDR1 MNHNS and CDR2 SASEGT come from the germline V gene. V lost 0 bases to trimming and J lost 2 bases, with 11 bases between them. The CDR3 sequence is CASSEAEPKAYEQYF. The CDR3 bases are TGTGCCAGCAGTGAAGCGGAACCTAAAGCCTACGAGCAGTACTTC.

As DNA, the CDR3 is TGTGCCAGCAGCTTAGCGGGACAGGAGACGTACGAGCAGTACTTC. Translated, it gives CASSLAGQETYEQYF. V usage is TRBV7-9 and J usage is TRBJ2-7, with 8 positions matching TRBD1. The CDR3 has 15 residues. In germline, CDR1 is SEHNR, CDR2 FQNEAQ (reference sequence). V trimming: 0 bases; J trimming: 4 bases; junction bases outside the gene matches: 5.

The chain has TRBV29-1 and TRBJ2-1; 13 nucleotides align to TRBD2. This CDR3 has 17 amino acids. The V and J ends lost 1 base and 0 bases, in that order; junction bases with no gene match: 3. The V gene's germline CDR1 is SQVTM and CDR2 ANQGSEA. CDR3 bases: TGCAGCGTTGAAGGGACTAGCGGGGGTAGCTCCTACAATGAGCAGTTCTTC. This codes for CSVEGTSGGSSYNEQFF.